This T cell receptor (beta chain) originates from a study of chemoradiotherapy in HPV16-positive cancers. Study details: Candidate HPV-specific T-cell clones and common TCR motifs came from functional assays in two HPV16-positive patients. The study's findings and limits: Functional assays defining HPV-specific T cells used only a couple of HPV16-positive patients. For HPV16-positive patients, expanding HPV-responsive T cells associated with longer recurrence-free survival. Candidate HPV-specific clones and E7-related TCR motifs grew in tumor during treatment.

Worth noting for this clone: Its antigen is undetermined.

Clones were sequenced by immunoSEQ multiplex PCR, and TCRdb holds only the in-frame ones, with some missing. In the table there are some 34,000 clones, around 92% of which are singletons. The source material was blood, sampled from a patient who underwent chemoradiotherapy. The receptor comes from a human donor with HPV-associated anogenital cancer.

The CDR3 DNA is TGTGCCAGCAGCGAGGGGAGGGGGCAGGTCAATTCACCCCTCCACTTT. Its protein is CASSEGRGQVNSPLHF. V is TRBV5-4 and J is TRBJ1-6; 7 bases are shared with TRBD1. V was pared by 4 bases and J by 7 bases, with 11 bases of the junction left unmatched. The V gene's germline CDR1 is SGHNT and CDR2 YYREEE (reference sequence). The CDR3 runs 16 residues.